This is a list of T cell receptor beta chains from one sample in a study of cytomegalovirus exposure and HLA in healthy donors. Assay used: immunoSEQ multiplex PCR; TCRdb lists only in-frame clones, some missing. This table holds 150,000 to 200,000 clones, around 83% found once. The sequenced sample was PBMCs. The origin of the receptors is a woman aged 40 to 55 in good health and CMV-seronegative. Both conserved end residues are trimmed from each CDR3. Rows give clone size only sometimes, using once, few, many, or a class for an expanded clone.

V,size,CDR3
TRBV7-9,NA,ASSSGAAYEQY
TRBV7-2,NA,ASRGPGAGELF
TRBV5-4,NA,ASRAPEGNYGYT
TRBV5-8,NA,ASSLGLAGIGEQF
TRBV6-4,NA,ASSEASGTDTQY
TRBV5-1,NA,ASTPGQSYGYT
TRBV9,NA,ASSVRREGQGELF
TRBV21-1,NA,ASSITRDRESHEQY
TRBV7-9,NA,ASSLARAPSTEAF
TRBV5-1,NA,ASSLSGLREDEKLF
TRBV10-1,NA,ASSDPREGYQPQH
TRBV5-6,NA,ASSLNGGVNNEQF
TRBV7-6,few,ASSLAIGRADNEQF